Each of the 3 T cell receptor beta chains below was sequenced from the same sample in a study of T cells in women clearing cervical HPV infection. Clones were read by immunoSEQ multiplex PCR, and TCRdb kept only the in-frame ones, dropping some. This sample's table reports around 48,000 clones. What was sequenced was blood buffy coat. These receptors were obtained from a woman between 18 and 69 years old with a cervical HPV16 infection that either progressed to CIN3+ or cleared (not recorded which).

Worth noting for this clone: The DNA ends 3 residues before the CDR3 does, and the rest of the CDR3 is filled in from the germline J gene. The V gene is TRBV20-1, the J gene TRBJ1-5; 9 nucleotides agree with TRBD1. Germline CDR1 is DFQATT and CDR2 is SNEGSKA (reference sequence). The CDR3 is 15 residues long. V shed 0 bases, J shed 7 bases, and the junction held 7 bases outside the gene matches. The part of the CDR3 DNA that was read is TGCAGTGCTAGAGACGTCGACAGGGGGAACCAGCCC. Protein product: CSARDVDRGNQP. The full-length CDR3 reads as CSARDVDRGNQPQHF.

A note on this clone: Read sequence stops 3 residues before the CDR3 end, and the germline J gene provides the missing end. The V and J genes are TRBV2 and TRBJ2-1, with D possibly matching TRBD2 (6 bases). V gave up 1 base and J gave up 5 bases, with 9 bases separating them. This CDR3 has 14 amino acids. The germline CDR1 and CDR2 sequences are SNHLY and FYNNEI. CDR3 residues: CASSEVGGNNEQFF. The sequenced part of the CDR3 DNA is TGTGCCAGCAGTGAAGTGGGGGGAAACAATGAG. Full variable domain (missing parts from reference TRBV2 and TRBJ2-1): EPEVTQTPSHQVTQMGQEVILRCVPISNHLYFYWYRQILGQKVEFLVSFYNNEISEKSEIFDDQFSVERPDGSNFTLKIRSTKLEDSAMYFCASSEVGGNNEQFFGPGTRLTVL.

As for this clone: The CDR3 is cut off 3 residues early in the read; its end comes from the germline J gene. The chain is built from TRBV5-6 and TRBJ2-1; D possibly corresponds to TRBD2 (5 bases). Trimming stripped 6 bases from V and 5 bases from J, with 15 bases between. The germline CDR1 and CDR2 sequences are SGHDT and YYEEEE. This CDR3 is 14 amino acids long. The CDR3 loop is CASNLGHGDNEQFF. The part of the CDR3 DNA that was read is TGTGCCAGCAATCTCGGGCACGGGGACAATGAG.